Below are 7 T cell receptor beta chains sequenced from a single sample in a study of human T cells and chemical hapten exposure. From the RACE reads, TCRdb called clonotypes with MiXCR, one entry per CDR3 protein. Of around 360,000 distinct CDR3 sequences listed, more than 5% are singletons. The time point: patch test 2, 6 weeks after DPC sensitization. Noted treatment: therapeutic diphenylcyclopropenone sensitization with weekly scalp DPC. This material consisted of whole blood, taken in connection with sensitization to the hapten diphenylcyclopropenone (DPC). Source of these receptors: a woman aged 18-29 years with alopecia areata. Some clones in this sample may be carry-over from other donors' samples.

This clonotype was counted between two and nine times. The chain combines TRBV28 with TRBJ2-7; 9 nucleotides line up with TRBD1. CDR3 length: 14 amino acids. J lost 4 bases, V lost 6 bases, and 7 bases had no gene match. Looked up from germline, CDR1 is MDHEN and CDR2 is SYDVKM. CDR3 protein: CASSSGQGRYEQYF. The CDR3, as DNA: TGTGCCAGCAGCTCGGGACAGGGAAGATACGAGCAGTACTTC.

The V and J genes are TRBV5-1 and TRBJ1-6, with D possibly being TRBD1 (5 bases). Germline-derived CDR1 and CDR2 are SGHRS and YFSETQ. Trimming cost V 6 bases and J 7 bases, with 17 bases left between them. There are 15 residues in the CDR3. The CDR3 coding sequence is TGCGCCAGCACCCTACTCGGGGGTGAAAATTCACCCCTCCACTTT. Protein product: CASTLLGGENSPLHF.

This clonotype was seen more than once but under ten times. The CDR3 is CASSQAKGGNSPLHF. CDR3 DNA: TGTGCCAGCAGCCAAGCAAAGGGAGGCAATTCACCCCTCCACTTT. The J gene is TRBJ1-6, the V gene TRBV4-2; D is ambiguous. Germline values: CDR1 LGHNA, CDR2 YNFKEQ. V lost 1 base, J lost 7 bases, and 11 bases lay in between. CDR3 length: 15 amino acids.

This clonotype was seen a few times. The CDR3 loop reads CASSLEKGLADTYEQYF. CDR3 sequence (DNA): TGTGCCAGCAGCTTAGAAAAGGGACTAGCGGACACTTACGAGCAGTACTTC. The chain couples TRBV7-9 to TRBJ2-7; 11 nucleotides match TRBD2. The germline CDR1 and CDR2 sequences are SEHNR and FQNEAQ (reference sequence). Trimming removed 1 base from V and 4 bases from J; junction bases left unmatched: 9. This CDR3 spans 17 amino acids. Looking up the rest from reference TRBV7-9 and TRBJ2-7 gives the full variable domain: DTGVSQNPRHKITKRGQNVTFRCDPISEHNRLYWYRQTLGQGPEFLTYFQNEAQLEKSRLLSDRFSAERPKGSFSTLEIQRTEQGDSAMYLCASSLEKGLADTYEQYFGPGTRLTVT.

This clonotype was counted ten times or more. The CDR3 nucleotides are TGTGCCAGCAGCGGACGCCCGGGCGTGTCGGGGGCCAACGTCCTGACTTTC. It codes for CASSGRPGVSGANVLTF. The chain links TRBV27 to TRBJ2-6, with no clear D. Per germline, CDR1 MNHEY and CDR2 SMNVEV (reference sequence). The V end lost 6 bases, the J end lost 4 bases, and 19 bases lay between the germline ends. This CDR3 has 17 amino acids. Together with reference TRBV27 and TRBJ2-6, the CDR3 gives the full variable domain: EAQVTQNPRYLITVTGKKLTVTCSQNMNHEYMSWYRQDPGLGLRQIYYSMNVEVTDKGDVPEGYKVSRKEKRNFPLILESPSPNQTSLYFCASSGRPGVSGANVLTFGAGSRLTVL.

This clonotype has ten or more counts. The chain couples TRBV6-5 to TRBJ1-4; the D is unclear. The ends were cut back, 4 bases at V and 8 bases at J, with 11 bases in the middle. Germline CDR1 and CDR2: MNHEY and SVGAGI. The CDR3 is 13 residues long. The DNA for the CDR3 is TGTGCCAGCAGTTTCTCCGGGGTAGAAAAACTGTTTTTT. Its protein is CASSFSGVEKLFF.

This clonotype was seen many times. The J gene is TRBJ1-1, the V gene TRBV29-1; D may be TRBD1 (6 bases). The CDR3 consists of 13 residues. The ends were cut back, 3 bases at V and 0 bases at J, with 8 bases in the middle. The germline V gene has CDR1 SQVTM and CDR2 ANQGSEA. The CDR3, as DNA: TGCAGCGTTGACACAGGGATGAACACTGAAGCTTTCTTT. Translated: CSVDTGMNTEAFF. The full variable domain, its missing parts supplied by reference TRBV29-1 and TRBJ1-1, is SAVISQKPSRDICQRGTSLTIQCQVDSQVTMMFWYRQQPGQSLTLIATANQGSEATYESGFVIDKFPISRPNLTFSTLTVSNMSPEDSSIYLCSVDTGMNTEAFFGQGTRLTVV.